These 13 T cell receptor beta chains were all obtained from the same sample, sequenced in a study of memory CD4+ T cells and cytomegalovirus serostatus. Data came from immunoSEQ multiplex PCR; TCRdb stores just in-frame clones and leaves some out. The sample holds 84,000 or so clones; around 80% are singletons and the top ten take roughly 0.85%. The sort gate was single viable CD3+CD4+CD8-CD45RO+ cells for memory CD4+ T cells. The sequencing input was memory CD4+ T cells from blood. Source of these receptors: an adult in good health and CMV-seronegative.

The chain employs TRBV11-1 and TRBJ1-1; D is ambiguous. CDR1 is SGHAT and CDR2 is FQDESV in the germline V gene (reference sequence). This CDR3 is 13 amino acids long. Trimming cost V 6 bases and J 1 base, with 9 bases left between them. This CDR3 is CASSSAGNTEAFF. The CDR3 DNA reads TGTGCCAGCAGTTCAGCAGGGAACACTGAAGCTTTCTTT.

This rearrangement joins TRBV30 to TRBJ1-6; no firm D call. Trimming took 4 bases from V and 9 from J, leaving 22 bases between them. CDR3 size: 16 residues. Per the germline V gene, CDR1 is GTSNPN and CDR2 is SVGIG (reference sequence). The CDR3 loop is CAWTPLGPEAGSPLHF. CDR3 in DNA: TGTGCCTGGACCCCCCTAGGCCCCGAGGCTGGTTCACCCCTCCACTTT.

This chain joins TRBV19 and TRBJ2-2, with D possibly called TRBD1 or TRBD2 (5 bases each). The CDR3 totals 12 residues. Trimming took 6 bases from V and 6 from J, leaving 8 bases between them. Looked up from germline, CDR1 is LNHDA and CDR2 is SQIVND (reference sequence). CDR3 protein: CASRLGAGELFF. As DNA, the CDR3 is TGTGCCAGTAGGCTGGGGGCCGGGGAGCTGTTTTTT.

The chain combines TRBV10-3 with TRBJ1-2, with a possible D match to TRBD1 (5 bases). CDR3 length: 13 amino acids. CDR1 is ENHRY, CDR2 SYGVKD, per germline. V dropped 6 bases and J dropped 4 bases, with 12 bases sitting between them. CDR3 bases: TGTGCCATCAGCTCACAGGTGCTCTATGGCTACACCTTC. It is translated as CAISSQVLYGYTF.

The rearrangement links TRBV7-8 to TRBJ1-4; weak D call: TRBD1 (6 bases). This CDR3 has 17 amino acids. Germline loops: CDR1 SGHVS, CDR2 FQNEAQ. Trimming cost V 2 bases and J 8 bases, with 21 bases left between them. In DNA, the CDR3 is TGTGCCAGCAGCTTATTAGGGGGGAGTCTAAGAGGGGAAAAACTGTTTTTT. Residues: CASSLLGGSLRGEKLFF.

This chain links TRBV30 with TRBJ2-7, with 8 bases lining up with TRBD1. Per germline, CDR1 GTSNPN and CDR2 SVGIG (reference sequence). Trimming took 0 bases from V and 6 from J; bases not matched to a gene: 1. This CDR3 comprises 12 residues. The CDR3 loop reads CAWSVDRGEQYF. The CDR3 region has the DNA TGTGCCTGGAGTGTAGACAGGGGCGAGCAGTACTTC.

This chain uses TRBV4-1 with TRBJ2-3; 14 bases map to TRBD2. The CDR3 loop spans 17 amino acids. The J segment lost 2 bases and the V segment lost 4 bases, leaving 5 bases of the junction unmatched. Germline assignment: CDR1 MGHRA and CDR2 YSYEKL. The chain's CDR3 is CASSPGTSGGITDTQYF. DNA of the CDR3: TGCGCCAGCAGCCCCGGGACTAGCGGGGGTATCACAGATACGCAGTATTTT.

V and J are TRBV6-6 and TRBJ2-7; D unclear. CDR3 length equals 14 residues. The germline V gene encodes CDR1 MNHNY and CDR2 SVGAGI (reference sequence). V dropped 0 bases and J dropped 0 bases, with 6 bases sitting between them. CDR3 amino acids: CASSYSDGSYEQYF. CDR3 coding DNA: TGTGCCAGCAGTTACTCTGACGGCTCCTACGAGCAGTACTTC.

The sample holds one count of this clone. The chain uses TRBV6-1 and TRBJ2-2, with 8 bases fitting TRBD2. J gave up 0 bases and V 6 bases, and 3 bases lay outside the gene matches. The CDR3 length is 15 residues. The germline V gene has CDR1 MNHNS and CDR2 SASEGT. DNA of the CDR3: TGTGCCAGCAGCCGGGAGGGGACGAACACCGGGGAGCTGTTTTTT. Translation gives CASSREGTNTGELFF.

The chain recombines TRBV2 with TRBJ1-5; D unresolved. Germline CDR1 is SNHLY and CDR2 is FYNNEI. Trimming removed 3 bases from V and 4 bases from J, with 10 bases in between. This CDR3 contains 14 residues. The CDR3 spells CASSDTSGNQPQHF. CDR3 coding DNA: TGTGCCAGCAGTGATACTTCGGGGAATCAGCCCCAGCATTTT. The entire variable domain, with the rest obtained from reference TRBV2 and TRBJ1-5, is as follows: EPEVTQTPSHQVTQMGQEVILRCVPISNHLYFYWYRQILGQKVEFLVSFYNNEISEKSEIFDDQFSVERPDGSNFTLKIRSTKLEDSAMYFCASSDTSGNQPQHFGDGTRLSIL.

The chain employs TRBV27 and TRBJ2-5; D is perhaps TRBD2 (5 bases). Trimming removed 5 bases at V and 5 bases at J, with 12 bases between. Germline V lookup: CDR1 MNHEY, CDR2 SMNVEV (reference sequence). The CDR3 has 13 amino acids. This CDR3 reads CASSTGSRETQYF. Here the CDR3 DNA reads TGTGCCAGCAGTACGGGGAGTCGGGAGACCCAGTACTTC.

The chain recombines TRBV4-1 with TRBJ1-2, with 8 bases matching TRBD1. The CDR3 is 18 amino acids. Germline V gene sequence: CDR1 MGHRA, CDR2 YSYEKL. V lost 3 bases and J lost 6; bases outside the gene matches: 18. The CDR3 coding sequence is TGCGCCAGCAGCCACTTTAGCTACTCCGTGAGGGACAGGAATGGCTACACCTTC. Its protein is CASSHFSYSVRDRNGYTF.

This clone has just one count. V and J are TRBV28 and TRBJ1-5; TRBD1 is a possible D gene (6 bases). Germline V gene sequence: CDR1 MDHEN, CDR2 SYDVKM. This CDR3 has 16 amino acids. Trimming took off 6 bases at V and 2 bases at J, with 17 bases between the two ends. The CDR3 loop reads CASSQGGGDGNQPQHF. CDR3 sequence (DNA): TGTGCCAGCAGCCAAGGAGGGGGGGACGGCAATCAGCCCCAGCATTTT.